This T cell receptor (beta chain) was retrieved from a study of blood T cell repertoires in COVID-19. Study-wide background: The United States, Italy and Spain were the sources of the acute and convalescent COVID-19 samples. The cDNA or gDNA used as material had been derived from T cells, B-cell-depleted T cells, or PBMCs.

CDR3 size: 15 residues. Germline V CDR1 and CDR2: SNHLY, FYNNEI. With 6 bases clipped from V and 8 bases from J, the junction kept 11 bases outside the gene matches. Sequenced by immunoSEQ multiplex PCR; TCRdb stores in-frame clones only, minus some. This sample yields about 200,000 clones, of which 70% to 90% are seen a single time; 2% to 2.5% belongs to the top ten. Sequenced: peripheral blood. The clonotype comes from a woman in her forties or fifties with acute or convalescent COVID-19. The chain combines TRBV2 with TRBJ1-4; TRBD1 matches 8 bases. CDR3 region: CASSGQGLVGEKLFF. CDR3 sequence (DNA): TGTGCCAGCAGCGGACAGGGTTTGGTTGGGGAAAAACTGTTTTTT.